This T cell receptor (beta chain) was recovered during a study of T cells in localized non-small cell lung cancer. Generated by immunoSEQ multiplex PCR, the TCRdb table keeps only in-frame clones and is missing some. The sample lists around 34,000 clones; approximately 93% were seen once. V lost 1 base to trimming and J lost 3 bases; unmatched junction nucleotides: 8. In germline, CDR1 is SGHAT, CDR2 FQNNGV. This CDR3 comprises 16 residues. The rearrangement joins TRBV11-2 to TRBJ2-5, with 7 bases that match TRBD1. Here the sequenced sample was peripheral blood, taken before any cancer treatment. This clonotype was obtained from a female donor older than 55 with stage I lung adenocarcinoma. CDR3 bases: TGTGCCAGCAGCTTAGGCACAGGGGAACGTGAAGAGACCCAGTACTTC. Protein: CASSLGTGEREETQYF.